These 32 T cell receptor beta chains share one sample of origin, sequenced in a study of cytomegalovirus exposure and HLA in healthy donors. The PCR made use of 60 Vbeta and 13 Jbeta primers. Using immunoSEQ multiplex PCR, the repertoire was profiled, and TCRdb retains in-frame clones only, with some absent. The sample carries over 90,000 clones, approximately 70% recorded once. The sequenced sample was PBMCs. These receptors were obtained from a woman aged 50 to 60 in good health and CMV-seronegative.

CDR3 DNA sequence: TGTGCCAGCAGTGAGCGCCGGGACAGCTCTGGGGAGACCCAGTACTTC. This encodes CASSERRDSSGETQYF. The chain has TRBV6-1 and TRBJ2-5, with 7 nucleotides matching TRBD1. The CDR3 is 16 amino acids. V shed 3 bases and J 5 bases; nucleotides not matched to a gene: 12. The V gene's germline CDR1 is MNHNS and CDR2 SASEGT.

A few counts support this clone. This chain connects TRBV7-8 to TRBJ1-6; 9 positions agree with TRBD1. The length of the CDR3 is 13 residues. Germline lookup yields CDR1 SGHVS and CDR2 FQNEAQ. V trimming: 6 bases; J trimming: 10 bases; junction bases outside the gene matches: 4. The CDR3 DNA is TGTGCCAGCAGACGGGACAGGGCCTCACCCCTCCACTTT. Translated: CASRRDRASPLHF.

This clone has only a few counts. This chain connects TRBV18 to TRBJ1-1; possibly TRBD1 for D (5 bases). Germline V gene lookup returns CDR1 KGHSH and CDR2 LQKENI. The ends were cut back, 1 base at V and 2 bases at J, with 17 bases in the middle. This CDR3 is 17 amino acids long. CDR3 in DNA: TGTGCCAGCTCACCACTAATAGAATCGGGGGGAAACACTGAAGCTTTCTTT. It is translated as CASSPLIESGGNTEAFF.

V is TRBV9 and J is TRBJ2-1; D unclear. V was shortened by 0 bases and J by 6 bases, with 16 bases between the two germline ends. Looked up from germline, CDR1 is SGDLS and CDR2 is YYNGEE. The CDR3 extends over 16 amino acids. CDR3 sequence: CASSVVAVETGNEQFF. The DNA of the CDR3 is TGTGCCAGCAGCGTAGTGGCAGTCGAGACGGGCAATGAGCAGTTCTTC.

This clone was seen once. The rearrangement joins TRBV15 to TRBJ2-1; a weak D match, TRBD2 (6 bases). V gave up 5 bases and J gave up 4 bases, with 12 bases separating them. Germline V CDR1 and CDR2: LNHNV, YYDKDF (reference sequence). The CDR3 runs 14 residues. For the CDR3, the DNA is TGTGCCACCAGCCCCGGAGGGGCGTACAATGAGCAGTTCTTC. It translates to CATSPGGAYNEQFF.

The rearrangement uses TRBV29-1 and TRBJ2-3; no reliable D call. The CDR3 extends over 12 amino acids. CDR1 SQVTM and CDR2 ANQGSEA come from the germline V gene. V was cut by 6 bases and J by 2 bases, with 9 bases left in between. The CDR3 is CSVHGHTDTQYF. CDR3 DNA: TGCAGCGTCCACGGTCACACAGATACGCAGTATTTT.

The rearrangement uses TRBV19 and TRBJ2-3; 8 nucleotides agree with TRBD1. The CDR3 is made up of 16 amino acids. CDR1 is LNHDA and CDR2 is SQIVND in the germline V gene (reference sequence). V lost 4 bases, J lost 6 bases, and 12 bases stayed unmatched. CDR3 residues: CASSKRQGTTVDTQYF. CDR3 sequence (DNA): TGTGCCAGTAGTAAACGACAGGGGACGACGGTGGATACGCAGTATTTT.

The chain uses TRBV6-1 and TRBJ2-7, with 7 bases that match TRBD1. CDR3 length: 13 residues. With V trimmed by 6 bases and J by 7 bases, 9 bases remained unmatched. CDR1 is MNHNS and CDR2 is SASEGT in the germline V gene. The CDR3 nucleotides are TGTGCCAGCAGGAGGGACAGTAGATCGGAGCAGTACTTC. Translated, it gives CASRRDSRSEQYF.

In its sample, this clone was seen a few times. The gene calls are TRBV5-1 and TRBJ2-2; D is undetermined. From germline, CDR1 is SGHRS and CDR2 YFSETQ. The CDR3 runs 14 residues. V was shortened by 6 bases and J by 0 bases, with 9 bases between the two germline ends. Here the CDR3 DNA reads TGCGCCAGCACCTCTCGTCCGAACACCGGGGAGCTGTTTTTT. It codes for CASTSRPNTGELFF. The full variable domain, in which reference TRBV5-1 and TRBJ2-2 provide the parts outside the CDR3, is KAGVTQTPRYLIKTRGQQVTLSCSPISGHRSVSWYQQTPGQGLQFLFEYFSETQRNKGNFPGRFSGRQFSNSRSEMNVSTLELGDSALYLCASTSRPNTGELFFGEGSRLTVL.

V and J are TRBV7-3 and TRBJ2-5; D is undetermined. The CDR3 spans 13 residues. With 1 base removed from V and 2 bases from J, the gap between germline ends came to 5 bases. In germline, CDR1 is SGHTA, CDR2 FQGTGA. The CDR3 here is CASSLNRQETQYF. The CDR3 nucleotides are TGTGCCAGCAGCTTAAACAGACAAGAGACCCAGTACTTC.

This clone appeared a single time. The rearrangement uses TRBV29-1 and TRBJ2-2; TRBD2 matches 8 bases. The CDR3 covers 11 residues. Germline V gene data show CDR1 as SQVTM and CDR2 as ANQGSEA. With V trimmed by 7 bases and J by 6 bases, 1 base remained unmatched. The DNA for the CDR3 is TGCAGCGGGCGGGAGGCCGGGGAGCTGTTTTTT. This translates into CSGREAGELFF.

V is TRBV6-1 and J is TRBJ2-5, with TRBD1 identical over 8 bases. The J call may be faulty, since TRBJ2-7 better matches the DNA end. Per germline, CDR1 MNHNS and CDR2 SASEGT. The CDR3 consists of 15 residues. As DNA, the CDR3 is TGTGCCAGCAGTCCCGGGACAGGTCCCTCCTACGAGCAGTACTTC. This translates into CASSPGTGPSYEQYF.

This chain's CDR3 is CASDLSGVGYGYTF. In nucleotides, the CDR3 is TGTGCCAGCGACCTTTCGGGGGTCGGCTATGGCTACACCTTC. The V and J genes are TRBV6-5 and TRBJ1-2; D is possibly TRBD1 (5 bases). The ends were cut back, 8 bases at V and 4 bases at J, with 17 bases in the middle. CDR3 size: 14 residues. Germline assignment: CDR1 MNHEY and CDR2 SVGAGI.

This clone was picked up one time. This chain links TRBV7-8 with TRBJ2-1; 12 bases align to TRBD2. CDR3 length: 17 residues. Germline V gene data show CDR1 as SGHVS and CDR2 as FQNEAQ. V was clipped by 5 bases and J by 8 bases; unmatched bases: 13. The CDR3 sequence is CASSGGIGLAGNHEQFF. In nucleotides, the CDR3 is TGTGCCAGCAGCGGAGGGATAGGACTAGCGGGGAACCATGAGCAGTTCTTC. The full variable domain, its missing parts supplied by reference TRBV7-8 and TRBJ2-1, is GAGVSQSPRYKVAKRGQDVALRCDPISGHVSLFWYQQALGQGPEFLTYFQNEAQLDKSGLPSDRFFAERPEGSVSTLKIQRTQQEDSAVYLCASSGGIGLAGNHEQFFGPGTRLTVL.

This chain connects TRBV28 to TRBJ2-1, with TRBD2 as a possible D gene (6 bases). The V and J ends lost 3 bases and 6 bases respectively, with 12 bases between them. CDR1 and CDR2 (germline): MDHEN, SYDVKM. This CDR3 comprises 14 residues. The CDR3 DNA is TGTGCCAGCAGTTTTATTTGGAGGGCCAATGAGCAGTTCTTC. It is translated as CASSFIWRANEQFF.

The CDR3 DNA is TGTGCCAGGATCTTAAGCGGGAGGAGCTACGAGCAGTACTTC. Protein sequence: CARILSGRSYEQYF. The rearrangement joins TRBV7-8 to TRBJ2-7; TRBD2 agrees at 9 bases. The germline V gene encodes CDR1 SGHVS and CDR2 FQNEAQ. The CDR3 covers 14 residues. V gave up 9 bases and J gave up 3 bases; unmatched junction bases: 9.

Of note for this clone: The junction differs from germline at one of its ends, possibly a read error. CDR3 nucleotide sequence: TGCGCCGGCAGCCGGGGACAGGGGTTTGAAAAACTGTTTTTT. Its translation: CAGSRGQGFEKLFF. The genes are TRBV5-1 and TRBJ1-4; 10 bases match TRBD1. This CDR3 contains 14 residues. Germline CDR1 SGHRS, CDR2 YFSETQ.

The chain carries TRBV5-6 and TRBJ1-4; perhaps TRBD1 as D (5 bases). The CDR3 runs 13 residues. The V gene lost 4 bases and the J gene lost 7 bases, with 11 bases spanning the gap. Per the germline V gene, CDR1 is SGHDT and CDR2 is YYEEEE. Written as DNA, the CDR3 is TGTGCCAGCAGCGGGGGGACTTCTGAAAAACTGTTTTTT. The encoded protein is CASSGGTSEKLFF.

This chain uses TRBV7-2 with TRBJ2-3; 7 nucleotides align to TRBD2. The ends lost 5 bases at V and 2 bases at J; junction bases unmatched: 10. Looked up from germline, CDR1 is SGHTA and CDR2 is FQGNSA. The CDR3 length is 16 residues. The chain's CDR3 is CASSPGLDGFTDTQYF. CDR3 DNA sequence: TGTGCCAGCAGCCCCGGACTAGACGGATTCACAGATACGCAGTATTTT.

This clone was counted between two and nine times. V and J are TRBV19 and TRBJ2-3; the D gene is possibly TRBD2 (6 bases). Germline V lookup: CDR1 LNHDA, CDR2 SQIVND (reference sequence). The CDR3 runs to 15 residues. Between the trimmed V and J ends, which lost 6 bases and 4 bases, there was a span of 17 bases. The CDR3 protein is CASRTVAAGADTQYF. The CDR3 DNA reads as TGTGCCAGTAGGACCGTAGCGGCAGGCGCAGATACGCAGTATTTT.

This chain links TRBV4-1 with TRBJ2-7, with 13 positions matching TRBD2. V lost 4 bases and J lost 0; bases outside the gene matches: 3. Germline V gene sequence: CDR1 MGHRA, CDR2 YSYEKL. The CDR3 has 16 amino acids. The CDR3 sequence is CASSPRTSGSSYEQYF. CDR3 nucleotides: TGCGCCAGCAGCCCGCGGACTAGCGGGAGCTCCTACGAGCAGTACTTC.

Remarks on this clone: Other DNA sequences from this sample encode an identical CDR3 as well. The rearrangement joins TRBV6-5 to TRBJ1-4; the D is unclear. Deletions cut 0 bases from V and 6 bases from J, with 8 bases between. CDR3 size: 14 residues. Germline CDR1 MNHEY, CDR2 SVGAGI. The CDR3 loop is CASSYSRADEKLFF. In DNA, the CDR3 is TGTGCCAGCAGTTACTCGAGGGCTGATGAAAAACTGTTTTTT.

The rearrangement uses TRBV30 and TRBJ1-4; TRBD1 matches at 9 bases. The CDR3 runs to 14 residues. V gave up 1 base and J gave up 8 bases; unmatched junction bases: 5. Germline lookup yields CDR1 GTSNPN and CDR2 SVGIG (reference sequence). CDR3 nucleotide sequence: TGTGCCTGGAGTGAAGGGACAGGGTGGGAAAAACTGTTTTTT. Encoded protein: CAWSEGTGWEKLFF.

The rearrangement joins TRBV5-1 to TRBJ2-1; D not resolved. CDR3 length: 15 amino acids. CDR1 and CDR2 (germline): SGHRS, YFSETQ. V was cut by 0 bases and J by 0 bases, with 7 bases left in between. In DNA form, the CDR3 reads TGCGCCAGCAGCTTGGGGGCAGTCTCCTACAATGAGCAGTTCTTC. As protein: CASSLGAVSYNEQFF.

This clone showed up just a few times. The chain links TRBV4-2 to TRBJ2-7; possible D gene TRBD1, 6 bases. With 2 bases removed from V and 1 base from J, the gap between germline ends came to 15 bases. This CDR3 region has 16 residues. The germline gives CDR1 LGHNA, CDR2 YNFKEQ. CDR3 sequence reads: CASSQSVGDTSYEQYF. CDR3 DNA sequence: TGTGCCAGCAGCCAATCGGTAGGGGACACGTCCTACGAGCAGTACTTC.

This clone was observed a few times. One junction end disagrees with the germline gene, perhaps due to a read error. The chain has TRBV7-7 and TRBJ2-5; the match to TRBD1 covers 9 bases. Germline V gene lookup returns CDR1 SSHAT and CDR2 FNYEAQ (reference sequence). CDR3 length: 15 residues. Written as DNA, the CDR3 is TGTGCTAGCAGCCCCCAGACAGGGGGGCAAGAGACCCAGTACTTC. Protein sequence: CASSPQTGGQETQYF. Filled out from reference TRBV7-7 and TRBJ2-5, the complete variable domain reads GAGVSQSPRYKVTKRGQDVTLRCDPISSHATLYWYQQALGQGPEFLTYFNYEAQPDKSGLPSDRFSAERPEGSISTLTIQRTEQRDSAMYRCASSPQTGGQETQYFGPGTRLLVL.

The CDR3 DNA reads TGTGCCACCCGCCTGAGGGGGACCGATTACAATGAGCAGTTCTTC. Residues: CATRLRGTDYNEQFF. This rearrangement joins TRBV15 to TRBJ2-1; D possibly corresponds to TRBD1 (6 bases). The CDR3 covers 15 residues. V was pared by 8 bases and J by 4 bases, with 18 bases between. CDR1 and CDR2 (germline): LNHNV, YYDKDF (reference sequence).

The sample holds a few counts of this clone. J is TRBJ1-5 and V is TRBV2; 8 nucleotides agree with TRBD1. The V and J ends lost 6 bases and 2 bases, in that order; junction bases with no gene match: 3. The germline gives CDR1 SNHLY, CDR2 FYNNEI. This CDR3 is 14 amino acids long. CDR3 sequence: CASRGTGGNQPQHF. The CDR3 DNA reads as TGTGCCAGCAGGGGGACAGGTGGCAATCAGCCCCAGCATTTT. The full variable domain, in which reference TRBV2 and TRBJ1-5 provide the parts outside the CDR3, is EPEVTQTPSHQVTQMGQEVILRCVPISNHLYFYWYRQILGQKVEFLVSFYNNEISEKSEIFDDQFSVERPDGSNFTLKIRSTKLEDSAMYFCASRGTGGNQPQHFGDGTRLSIL.

The chain links TRBV19 to TRBJ1-5, with D possibly TRBD1 on 5 matching bases. Germline-derived CDR1 and CDR2 are LNHDA and SQIVND (reference sequence). The CDR3 runs 17 residues. Between the trimmed V and J ends, which lost 6 bases and 0 bases, there was a span of 18 bases. This CDR3 reads CASRLLQAPYSNQPQHF. CDR3 DNA sequence: TGTGCCAGTAGACTTTTACAGGCGCCTTATAGCAATCAGCCCCAGCATTTT.

The V call is TRBV6-5, the J call TRBJ2-1, with TRBD2 matching over 7 bases. J gave up 7 bases and V 7 bases, and 13 bases lay outside the gene matches. Germline V CDR1 and CDR2: MNHEY, SVGAGI. There are 15 residues in the CDR3. The CDR3 DNA follows: TGTGCCAGCAACCTGGGGGGGACGAACTATAATGAGCAGTTCTTC. Its protein product is CASNLGGTNYNEQFF.

The chain couples TRBV7-2 to TRBJ2-1; 8 nucleotides agree with TRBD2. J lost 3 bases, V lost 1 base, and 2 bases had no gene match. Germline assignment: CDR1 SGHTA and CDR2 FQGNSA. CDR3 length: 15 residues. In DNA form, the CDR3 reads TGTGCCAGCAGCTTAGGTGGGACTAGCTACAATGAGCAGTTCTTC. Amino acid sequence: CASSLGGTSYNEQFF.

J is TRBJ2-1 and V is TRBV19; TRBD2 matches at 9 bases. V lost 0 bases, J lost 4 bases, and 4 bases stayed unmatched. The CDR3 runs 16 residues. Germline CDR1 is LNHDA and CDR2 is SQIVND (reference sequence). The CDR3 sequence: CASSIEASGVYNEQFF. CDR3 coding DNA: TGTGCCAGTAGTATAGAGGCTAGCGGGGTTTACAATGAGCAGTTCTTC.